Listed here are 5 T cell receptor beta chains from one sample, sequenced in a study of T cells after somatic rescue of genetic block. The table came from immunoSEQ multiplex PCR; TCRdb's copy has only in-frame clones and leaves some out. The sample carries 14,000 to 15,000 clones, approximately 75% recorded once. The sequenced sample consisted of peripheral blood mononuclear cells (PBMCs). Receptor source: a man younger than 35.

The chain employs TRBV18 and TRBJ2-3, with 7 bases aligning to TRBD1. Germline V gives CDR1 KGHSH, CDR2 LQKENI. The CDR3 covers 14 residues. The V and J ends lost 3 bases and 6 bases, in that order; junction bases with no gene match: 6. CDR3 coding DNA: TGTGCCAGCTCACCCCAGAAGGGGGCGGATACGCAGTATTTT. Translation: CASSPQKGADTQYF.

The chain recombines TRBV19 with TRBJ1-1, with TRBD1 matching 8 bases. CDR3 size: 15 residues. Per the germline V gene, CDR1 is LNHDA and CDR2 is SQIVND (reference sequence). V dropped 5 bases and J dropped 5; count of bases not matched to a gene: 10. The CDR3 sequence: CASSLQTGAGTEAFF. The CDR3 coding sequence is TGTGCCAGTAGTCTTCAGACAGGGGCAGGGACTGAAGCTTTCTTT.

This clone was seen only a few times. The chain combines TRBV7-8 with TRBJ2-5; 12 bases line up with TRBD2. CDR3 size: 15 residues. The germline V gene encodes CDR1 SGHVS and CDR2 FQNEAQ. The ends lost 5 bases at V and 4 bases at J; junction bases unmatched: 5. The CDR3 spells CASSLLAGGGETQYF. The CDR3 region has the DNA TGTGCCAGCAGCCTCCTAGCGGGAGGGGGAGAGACCCAGTACTTC.

The V gene is TRBV20-1, the J gene TRBJ2-3; no reliable D call. V shed 8 bases and J shed 2 bases, with 5 bases lying between them. The CDR3 is 10 amino acids. The germline V gene has CDR1 DFQATT and CDR2 SNEGSKA (reference sequence). CDR3 sequence: CSRLTDTQYF. CDR3 DNA: TGCAGTAGACTCACAGATACGCAGTATTTT.

The chain joins TRBV6-6 to TRBJ1-2; D might be TRBD1 (6 bases). CDR1 and CDR2 (germline): MNHNY, SVGAGI (reference sequence). The CDR3 runs to 12 residues. V was shortened by 4 bases and J by 6 bases, with 9 bases between the two germline ends. The CDR3 reads CASSWNRDGYTF. The CDR3 DNA is TGTGCCAGCAGTTGGAACAGGGATGGCTACACCTTC.